Shown below are 3 T cell receptor beta chains from a single sample sequenced in a study of T-cell reconstitution after alpha-beta-depleted transplantation in children. Preparation of the TCRbeta library used unique molecular identifiers. TCRdb reanalysed the PCR reads using MiXCR and keeps one entry per CDR3 protein. Of about 200,000 distinct CDR3 sequences listed, 13% to 15% were seen once; the top ten hold under 15%. This sample comprised PBMCs from the stem cell graft donor, obtained from the stem cell graft. All receptors derive from a human donor who donated a stem cell graft to a child with acute lymphoblastic leukemia.

This clonotype was recorded many times. The chain employs TRBV10-3 and TRBJ2-7; TRBD1 matches 7 bases. V lost 8 bases and J lost 7; bases outside the gene matches: 11. CDR3 length: 13 residues. Germline V CDR1 and CDR2: ENHRY, SYGVKD. CDR3 nucleotides: TGTGCCATCGCGAGCGATCAGGGGGAAGAGCAGTACTTC. Its protein is CAIASDQGEEQYF.

This clonotype was found a few times. The rearrangement links TRBV4-1 to TRBJ1-5; TRBD1 agrees at 9 bases. Germline CDR1 reads MGHRA; CDR2 reads YSYEKL. CDR3 length: 18 amino acids. The J segment lost 2 bases and the V segment lost 4 bases, leaving 12 bases of the junction unmatched. CDR3 sequence (DNA): TGCGCCAGCAGCCGATCCGGGACAGGGCTTTCGGGCAATCAGCCCCAGCATTTT. Translating gives CASSRSGTGLSGNQPQHF.

The CDR3 is CSARDGLAGYEQYF. The DNA for the CDR3 is TGCAGTGCTAGAGATGGACTAGCGGGCTACGAGCAGTACTTC. The chain joins TRBV20-1 to TRBJ2-7; 11 bases match TRBD2. Germline CDR1 and CDR2: DFQATT and SNEGSKA (reference sequence). J was trimmed by 3 bases and V by 0 bases; bases with no gene match: 1. This CDR3 spans 14 amino acids.